The 22 T cell receptor beta chains below were found in one sample sequenced in a study of response to subunit inactivated influenza vaccine. TCRdb reprocessed the RT-PCR reads with MiXCR, giving one entry per CDR3 protein. The repertoire has around 530,000 distinct CDR3 sequences, more than 15% of them found once; the top ten carry over 2.5%. The specimen was CD4+ T cells sorted from PBMCs, collected 23 months after vaccination. The receptors derive from a man aged 50 to 69 who received an inactivated influenza vaccine.

The chain recombines TRBV10-3 with TRBJ2-6; possibly TRBD1 or TRBD2 for D (5 bases each). CDR3 length equals 17 residues. The germline gives CDR1 ENHRY, CDR2 SYGVKD. The germline V and J ends were trimmed by 10 bases and 0 bases, with 19 bases remaining between them. CDR3 residues: CATTSQGPLSGANVLTF. CDR3 nucleotide sequence: TGTGCCACCACTAGTCAGGGCCCCCTCTCTGGGGCCAACGTCCTGACTTTC.

Comments on this clonotype: This may stem from a read error, because a much larger clone lies one nucleotide away. J is TRBJ1-1 and V is TRBV20-1; unclear D gene. V lost 3 bases and J 1 base, leaving 3 bases between the germline ends. The CDR3 covers 11 residues. Germline V gives CDR1 DFQATT, CDR2 SNEGSKA (reference sequence). CDR3 in DNA: TGCAGTGCTAGGAGGAACACTGAAGCTTTCTTT. It codes for CSARRNTEAFF.

The chain carries TRBV7-8 and TRBJ2-3; 7 bases agree with TRBD2. CDR3 size: 13 residues. Losses at the gene ends were 6 bases for V and 7 bases for J; bases not matched to a gene: 7. Per germline, CDR1 SGHVS and CDR2 FQNEAQ. The DNA for the CDR3 is TGTGCCAGCAGTGCCGGGAGGCTTAATACGCAGTATTTT. Translating it yields CASSAGRLNTQYF.

This clonotype was detected only a few times. The V call is TRBV11-2, the J call TRBJ2-5; no reliable D call. This CDR3 region has 13 residues. The germline V gene encodes CDR1 SGHAT and CDR2 FQNNGV. Trimming took 0 bases from V and 5 from J, leaving 7 bases between them. The CDR3 loop reads CASSLELVETQYF. The CDR3 coding sequence is TGTGCCAGCAGCTTAGAGCTAGTGGAGACCCAGTACTTC.

This clonotype occurred a few times. At one boundary the junction diverges from the germline segment, which might be a read error. The gene calls are TRBV28 and TRBJ1-3; the D is unclear. This CDR3 contains 14 residues. From germline, CDR1 is MDHEN and CDR2 SYDVKM. The CDR3 nucleotides are TGTGCCAGCAGCATCGACGGCTCAACGGGCTCATTTCTTTTT. As protein: CASSIDGSTGSFLF.

This clonotype was counted only a few times. The chain has TRBV20-1 and TRBJ2-5; 8 nucleotides align to TRBD1. This CDR3 region has 13 residues. Unmatched junction bases numbered 7, after V lost 5 bases and J lost 5 bases. Germline assignment: CDR1 DFQATT and CDR2 SNEGSKA (reference sequence). This CDR3 is CSARGTGWETQYF. CDR3 DNA sequence: TGCAGTGCTCGAGGGACAGGATGGGAGACCCAGTACTTC.

There are a few counts of this clonotype. V is TRBV2 and J is TRBJ2-7, with TRBD1 matching 10 bases. V was clipped by 4 bases and J by 3 bases; unmatched bases: 3. This CDR3 has 14 residues. Per the germline V gene, CDR1 is SNHLY and CDR2 is FYNNEI. Here the CDR3 DNA reads TGTGCCAGCAGTGTGGGGGACAGGGGCTACGAGCAGTACTTC. Protein product: CASSVGDRGYEQYF.

The CDR3 region has the DNA TGTGCCAGCAGCGGACGGACAGGGGGCTATCTCGAGCAGTACTTC. Its protein product is CASSGRTGGYLEQYF. The chain joins TRBV4-2 to TRBJ2-7, with 11 positions matching TRBD1. This CDR3 is built from 15 residues. Trimming took 5 bases from V and 6 from J; bases not matched to a gene: 9. CDR1 and CDR2 from the germline V gene are LGHNA and YNFKEQ.

The CDR3 loop is CSARGPWSQETQYF. The CDR3 DNA sequence: TGCAGTGCTAGAGGCCCATGGAGCCAAGAGACCCAGTACTTC. The chain carries TRBV20-1 and TRBJ2-5; D is unresolved. CDR1 DFQATT and CDR2 SNEGSKA come from the germline V gene (reference sequence). The CDR3 spans 14 residues. V lost 1 base and J lost 1, with 10 bases in between.

The chain links TRBV5-1 to TRBJ2-6; D is ambiguous. Germline loops: CDR1 SGHRS, CDR2 YFSETQ. This CDR3 is 13 amino acids long. With 0 bases removed from V and 8 bases from J, the gap between germline ends came to 6 bases. Here the CDR3 reads CASSLGNTNVLTF. The CDR3 bases are TGCGCCAGCAGCTTGGGAAACACCAACGTCCTGACTTTC.

This clonotype was observed a handful of times. The chain couples TRBV5-6 to TRBJ2-7; D unresolved. Germline V lookup: CDR1 SGHDT, CDR2 YYEEEE. V lost 2 bases, J lost 0 bases, and 18 bases lay in between. CDR3 length: 17 residues. The DNA of the CDR3 is TGTGCCAGCAGCTTAATCCGATCCGGATCCGTCTCCTACGAGCAGTACTTC. Protein: CASSLIRSGSVSYEQYF.

J is TRBJ2-2 and V is TRBV24-1; 13 bases line up with TRBD2. The CDR3 covers 19 residues. CDR1 and CDR2 from the germline V gene are KGHDR and SFDVKD. Unmatched junction bases numbered 8, after V lost 5 bases and J lost 0 bases. The CDR3 nucleotides are TGTGCCACCAGTGCTTGGACTAGCGGGAGAACTCCGAACACCGGGGAGCTGTTTTTT. Its translation is CATSAWTSGRTPNTGELFF.

This rearrangement joins TRBV29-1 to TRBJ1-3, with no clear D. Germline assignment: CDR1 SQVTM and CDR2 ANQGSEA. The ends were cut back, 4 bases at V and 2 bases at J, with 9 bases in the middle. This CDR3 is 13 amino acids long. The CDR3: CSVGVGPGNTIYF. In nucleotides, the CDR3 is TGCAGCGTTGGGGTAGGGCCTGGAAACACCATATATTTT.

The chain recombines TRBV7-6 with TRBJ2-4, with TRBD2 identical over 7 bases. The V and J ends lost 1 base and 0 bases, in that order; junction bases with no gene match: 3. The CDR3 loop spans 16 amino acids. The germline V gene has CDR1 SGHVS and CDR2 FNYEAQ. CDR3 protein: CASSLGRGIAKNIQYF. Here the CDR3 DNA reads TGTGCCAGCAGCTTAGGGCGGGGGATAGCCAAAAACATTCAGTACTTC.

The CDR3 protein is CSAVRDRVGYTF. The CDR3 coding sequence is TGCAGTGCTGTAAGGGACAGGGTTGGCTACACCTTC. V is TRBV20-1 and J is TRBJ1-2; TRBD1 matches 9 bases. Per germline, CDR1 DFQATT and CDR2 SNEGSKA (reference sequence). The CDR3 length is 12 residues. V shed 5 bases, J shed 7 bases, and the junction held 5 bases outside the gene matches.

This clonotype was observed a handful of times. The CDR3: CATSDHTRQGRKADTQYF. The CDR3 nucleotides are TGTGCCACCAGTGACCATACACGACAGGGGCGAAAGGCAGATACGCAGTATTTT. This rearrangement joins TRBV24-1 to TRBJ2-3, with TRBD1 matching over 8 bases. Per germline, CDR1 KGHDR and CDR2 SFDVKD. The CDR3 sequence is 18 residues long. The ends lost 4 bases at V and 4 bases at J; junction bases unmatched: 15.

This clonotype has a handful of counts. The V call is TRBV5-1, the J call TRBJ1-2, with TRBD1 as a possible D gene (5 bases). CDR1 is SGHRS and CDR2 is YFSETQ in the germline V gene. The V end lost 1 base, the J end lost 8 bases, and 15 bases lay between the germline ends. This CDR3 has 14 amino acids. CDR3 sequence: CASSLLSSGEGYTF. CDR3 DNA sequence: TGCGCCAGCAGCTTGCTCTCCTCGGGGGAGGGCTACACCTTC.

This clonotype was counted a few times. V is TRBV20-1 and J is TRBJ2-7; D possibly corresponds to TRBD1 (5 bases). The V gene's germline CDR1 is DFQATT and CDR2 SNEGSKA (reference sequence). Trimming stripped 5 bases from V and 4 bases from J, with 9 bases between. The CDR3 loop spans 11 amino acids. CDR3 nucleotides: TGCAGTGCTGTGGGGCCGTACGAGCAGTACTTC. Translation: CSAVGPYEQYF.

This clonotype was counted many times. The genes are TRBV20-1 and TRBJ2-7; 12 nucleotides align to TRBD1. V lost 3 bases to trimming and J lost 3 bases; unmatched junction nucleotides: 6. The CDR3 contains 15 residues. CDR1 and CDR2 from the germline V gene are DFQATT and SNEGSKA (reference sequence). The CDR3, as DNA: TGCAGTGCTAGGTCGGGACAGGGGGCGGGCTACGAGCAGTACTTC. Its protein is CSARSGQGAGYEQYF.

This clonotype was counted only a few times. This chain uses TRBV5-1 with TRBJ2-5, with D perhaps TRBD1 (6 bases). The CDR3 has 16 amino acids. Germline V gives CDR1 SGHRS, CDR2 YFSETQ. Trimming left V 0 bases short and J 2 bases short, with 14 bases between. CDR3 coding DNA: TGCGCCAGCAGCTTGGGGACCGGGACAAGTCAAGAGACCCAGTACTTC. Its protein is CASSLGTGTSQETQYF. Filled out from reference TRBV5-1 and TRBJ2-5, the complete variable domain reads KAGVTQTPRYLIKTRGQQVTLSCSPISGHRSVSWYQQTPGQGLQFLFEYFSETQRNKGNFPGRFSGRQFSNSRSEMNVSTLELGDSALYLCASSLGTGTSQETQYFGPGTRLLVL.

This chain links TRBV30 with TRBJ2-2; no clear D. Trimming took off 2 bases at V and 1 base at J, with 5 bases between the two ends. The CDR3 spans 13 residues. Germline V CDR1 and CDR2: GTSNPN, SVGIG (reference sequence). This CDR3 reads CAWSLQNTGELFF. The CDR3 DNA follows: TGTGCCTGGAGTTTGCAGAACACCGGGGAGCTGTTTTTT.

The chain uses TRBV12-3 or TRBV12-4 and TRBJ1-2, with D tentatively TRBD1 (6 bases). Between the trimmed V and J ends, which lost 3 bases and 8 bases, there was a span of 16 bases. The CDR3 consists of 14 residues. The CDR3 spells CASSFYYTGQGYTF. The CDR3 bases are TGTGCCAGCAGTTTCTATTATACAGGGCAGGGCTACACCTTC.